Each of the 26 T cell receptor beta chains below was sequenced from the same sample in a study of CD8+CD57+ T cells in acquired aplastic anemia. According to the study, genomic DNA was the template for TCR beta VDJ and CDR3 profiling. TCRdb reanalysed the reads using MiXCR and keeps one entry per CDR3 protein. The table has about 160,000 distinct CDR3 sequences, roughly 40% seen once; the top ten hold 1.1%. What was sequenced was sorted CD4+, CD8+, or CD8+CD57+ T cells (not recorded which) from PBMCs. These receptors were taken from a human donor in good health.

Notes on this clonotype: At one boundary the junction diverges from the germline segment, which might be a read error. The CDR3 region has the DNA TGTGTCAGCCGTCGGGGGGCGATAGATACGCAGTATTTT. Translating gives CVSRRGAIDTQYF. This rearrangement joins TRBV2 to TRBJ2-3; possibly TRBD2 for D (7 bases). Germline loops: CDR1 SNHLY, CDR2 FYNNEI. This CDR3 has 13 residues.

This clonotype was detected a few times. The gene calls are TRBV6-6 and TRBJ1-1, with D perhaps TRBD1 (5 bases). V lost 2 bases to trimming and J lost 1 base, with 14 bases between them. The CDR3 spans 16 residues. From germline, CDR1 is MNHNY and CDR2 SVGAGI (reference sequence). The CDR3 DNA sequence: TGTGCCAGCAGTTACACTCCCCACCAGGGGAACACTGAAGCTTTCTTT. Translation: CASSYTPHQGNTEAFF.

CDR3 coding DNA: TGTGCCAGTAGACAGGGATCCGGCCAGCCCCAGCATTTT. It yields the protein CASRQGSGQPQHF. This chain uses TRBV19 with TRBJ1-5; maybe TRBD1 (6 bases). This CDR3 is 13 amino acids long. Trimming pared 6 bases from V and 7 bases from J, leaving 13 bases between. CDR1 and CDR2 from the germline V gene are LNHDA and SQIVND (reference sequence).

Comment on this clonotype: Given a much more abundant clone one base away, this may be a read error. This chain uses TRBV7-6 with TRBJ2-2; the match to TRBD1 covers 9 bases. Per the germline V gene, CDR1 is SGHVS and CDR2 is FNYEAQ. The CDR3 consists of 16 residues. DNA for the CDR3: TGTGCCAGCATGCGAGGACAGGGGCTTTTTACCGGGAAGCTGTTTTTT. It specifies CASMRGQGLFTGKLFF.

This clonotype appeared a single time. The chain couples TRBV7-9 to TRBJ1-2; D may be TRBD1 (5 bases). This CDR3 comprises 14 residues. With 5 bases removed from V and 6 bases from J, the gap between germline ends came to 16 bases. Germline V CDR1 and CDR2: SEHNR, FQNEAQ (reference sequence). CDR3 sequence: CASSLGREGNGYTF. CDR3 DNA sequence: TGTGCCAGCAGCCTTGGCAGGGAAGGTAATGGCTACACCTTC.

This rearrangement joins TRBV24-1 to TRBJ2-7, with 12 bases aligning to TRBD2. J lost 2 bases, V lost 3 bases, and 7 bases had no gene match. CDR3 length equals 17 residues. Germline-derived CDR1 and CDR2 are KGHDR and SFDVKD. DNA of the CDR3: TGTGCCACCAGTGATCCGGGGACTAGCGGGTCTACCTACGAGCAGTACTTC. This gives the protein CATSDPGTSGSTYEQYF.

This clonotype was seen ten or more times. This chain links TRBV4-2 with TRBJ2-7; 12 nucleotides match TRBD2. The CDR3 covers 15 residues. The V gene's germline CDR1 is LGHNA and CDR2 YNFKEQ. V lost 3 bases and J lost 4; bases outside the gene matches: 4. CDR3 residues: CASSQTGTSGYEQYF. CDR3 nucleotides: TGTGCCAGCAGCCAGACCGGGACTAGCGGGTACGAGCAGTACTTC.

This clonotype showed up many times. This rearrangement joins TRBV12-3 or TRBV12-4 to TRBJ2-1; D uncertain. This CDR3 has 12 amino acids. V lost 5 bases and J lost 7, with 9 bases in between. For the CDR3, the DNA is TGTGCCAGCAGTCGACTCGATAATGAGCAGTTCTTC. Translating gives CASSRLDNEQFF.

This clonotype was seen more than once but under ten times. The genes are TRBV10-3 and TRBJ2-7; D is ambiguous. This CDR3 is built from 14 residues. CDR1 is ENHRY, CDR2 SYGVKD, per germline. Trimming stripped 2 bases from V and 9 bases from J, with 17 bases between. The DNA for the CDR3 is TGTGCCATCAGTGAGCCGCAGGCCCCTCGTAGGCAGTACTTC. It is translated as CAISEPQAPRRQYF.

The chain joins TRBV2 to TRBJ2-3; the match to TRBD2 covers 9 bases. The CDR3 is made up of 13 amino acids. Germline CDR1 SNHLY, CDR2 FYNNEI. Trimming cost V 10 bases and J 4 bases; bases outside gene matches: 6. The CDR3 region is CATPGLAPDTQYF. The CDR3 DNA reads TGTGCCACGCCGGGACTAGCACCAGATACGCAGTATTTT.

In its sample, this clonotype was seen many times. The chain joins TRBV15 to TRBJ1-1, with 9 positions matching TRBD1. Germline trimming cut 6 bases from V and 5 bases from J; bases unmatched to any gene: 7. The germline CDR1 and CDR2 sequences are LNHNV and YYDKDF (reference sequence). The CDR3 is 14 residues long. The CDR3, as DNA: TGTGCCACCAGTTCGCGACAGGGGGAAACTGAAGCTTTCTTT. Translating it yields CATSSRQGETEAFF. The variable domain in full, with the rest retrieved from reference TRBV15 and TRBJ1-1, is DAMVIQNPRYQVTQFGKPVTLSCSQTLNHNVMYWYQQKSSQAPKLLFHYYDKDFNNEADTPDNFQSRRPNTSFCFLDIRSPGLGDTAMYLCATSSRQGETEAFFGQGTRLTVV.

This clonotype was found a few times. The chain links TRBV12-3 or TRBV12-4 to TRBJ2-3, with 7 bases matching TRBD1. V was clipped by 6 bases and J by 5 bases; unmatched bases: 8. The CDR3 has 14 residues. CDR3 coding DNA: TGTGCCAGCAGACGAGGGGGCCAGGGAGATACGCAGTATTTT. It yields the protein CASRRGGQGDTQYF.

Worth noting for this clonotype: Being one base from a much bigger clone, this may be a read error. V is TRBV12-3 or TRBV12-4 and J is TRBJ1-2, with D perhaps TRBD1 (5 bases). The CDR3 length is 14 residues. CDR3 bases: TGTGCCAGCAGTTGGCGCAGGGTGGGCTATGGCTGCACCTTC. Its protein is CASSWRRVGYGCTF.

The rearrangement links TRBV7-2 to TRBJ2-7, with D possibly matching TRBD1 (6 bases). Trimming removed 2 bases at V and 7 bases at J, with 9 bases between. The CDR3 is made up of 12 amino acids. Germline assignment: CDR1 SGHTA and CDR2 FQGNSA. The CDR3 DNA sequence: TGTGCCAGCAGCTTAAGGCAGGGGGAGCAGTACTTC. Amino acid sequence: CASSLRQGEQYF.

Ten or more counts support this clonotype. The V call is TRBV9, the J call TRBJ1-2; D not certain. The CDR3 covers 13 residues. Germline CDR1 is SGDLS and CDR2 is YYNGEE. V dropped 4 bases and J dropped 2 bases, with 9 bases sitting between them. The CDR3 coding sequence is TGTGCCAGCAGCCCTGACGGGAACTATGGCTACACCTTC. Its protein is CASSPDGNYGYTF.

Only a few counts were recorded for this clonotype. V is TRBV11-2 and J is TRBJ1-5; no firm D call. CDR1 and CDR2 (germline): SGHAT, FQNNGV. CDR3 length equals 14 residues. V was clipped by 6 bases and J by 3 bases, with 12 bases between them. The CDR3, as DNA: TGTGCCAGCAGTCAAGGCCATAACAATCAGCCCCAGCATTTT. Amino acids: CASSQGHNNQPQHF.

This clonotype was detected many times. The V and J genes are TRBV6-5 and TRBJ2-3; maybe TRBD1 (6 bases). There are 16 residues in the CDR3. Germline CDR1 and CDR2: MNHEY and SVGAGI. With 1 base removed from V and 1 base from J, the gap between germline ends came to 12 bases. The CDR3 DNA sequence: TGTGCCAGCAGTTACTGGGGAGAGGGGGGCACAGATACGCAGTATTTT. Its translation: CASSYWGEGGTDTQYF.

This clonotype was observed a handful of times. The rearrangement joins TRBV28 to TRBJ2-7; maybe TRBD1 (6 bases). This CDR3 has 14 residues. V was clipped by 5 bases and J by 3 bases, with 14 bases between them. The germline CDR1 and CDR2 sequences are MDHEN and SYDVKM. The CDR3 loop is CASSRWTAVYEQYF. The CDR3 region has the DNA TGTGCCAGCAGTCGCTGGACAGCGGTCTACGAGCAGTACTTC. Complete variable domain (other parts from reference TRBV28 and TRBJ2-7): DVKVTQSSRYLVKRTGEKVFLECVQDMDHENMFWYRQDPGLGLRLIYFSYDVKMKEKGDIPEGYSVSREKKERFSLILESASTNQTSMYLCASSRWTAVYEQYFGPGTRLTVT.

This clonotype was seen ten or more times. V usage is TRBV7-3 and J usage is TRBJ2-3; 7 nucleotides agree with TRBD2. Germline V gene lookup returns CDR1 SGHTA and CDR2 FQGTGA. The CDR3 runs to 16 residues. Trimming at V came to 2 bases and at J to 6 bases, leaving 11 bases not matched to a gene. The CDR3 spells CASSLLVTGGADTQYF. CDR3 DNA sequence: TGTGCCAGCAGCTTATTAGTAACGGGAGGAGCGGATACGCAGTATTTT. Filled out from reference TRBV7-3 and TRBJ2-3, the complete variable domain reads GAGVSQTPSNKVTEKGKYVELRCDPISGHTALYWYRQSLGQGPEFLIYFQGTGAADDSGLPNDRFFAVRPEGSVSTLKIQRTERGDSAVYLCASSLLVTGGADTQYFGPGTRLTVL.

This clonotype appeared many times. This sequence joins TRBV7-2 and TRBJ1-6; D is unclear. CDR3 length: 16 residues. The V gene lost 2 bases and the J gene lost 8 bases, with 16 bases spanning the gap. From germline, CDR1 is SGHTA and CDR2 FQGNSA. Here the CDR3 DNA reads TGTGCCAGCAGCTTACTCCCCCAGGTGGATTATTCACCCCTCCACTTT. This sequence encodes CASSLLPQVDYSPLHF.

Note on this clonotype: A read error may produce the germline difference seen at one junction end. J is TRBJ1-6 and V is TRBV11-1; 8 nucleotides match TRBD1. Per germline, CDR1 SGHAT and CDR2 FQDESV (reference sequence). There are 16 residues in the CDR3. In nucleotides, the CDR3 is TGTGCCAGCAGCTTAGTGACAGGGGATGGGAGTTCACCCCCCCACTTT. This translates into CASSLVTGDGSSPPHF.

This clonotype showed up just a few times. V usage is TRBV19 and J usage is TRBJ1-5, with 7 bases that match TRBD1. CDR1 is LNHDA, CDR2 SQIVND, per germline (reference sequence). The trim removed 4 bases at V and 7 bases at J, leaving 10 bases unmatched. This CDR3 has 15 amino acids. CDR3 in DNA: TGTGCCAGTAGTACCGGCTGGGACAGTAAACAGCCCCAGCATTTT. Its translation is CASSTGWDSKQPQHF.

V gene TRBV25-1 combines with J gene TRBJ2-3; no clear D. CDR1 is MGHDK, CDR2 SYGVNS, per germline. V was cut by 2 bases and J by 0 bases, with 9 bases left in between. The CDR3 sequence is 15 residues long. CDR3 sequence: CASSERAVSTDTQYF. DNA for the CDR3: TGTGCCAGCAGTGAACGTGCAGTGAGCACAGATACGCAGTATTTT. The whole variable domain, remainder taken from reference TRBV25-1 and TRBJ2-3, is EADIYQTPRYLVIGTGKKITLECSQTMGHDKMYWYQQDPGMELHLIHYSYGVNSTEKGDLSSESTVSRIRTEHFPLTLESARPSHTSQYLCASSERAVSTDTQYFGPGTRLTVL.

The chain uses TRBV2 and TRBJ1-6, with D unresolved. From germline, CDR1 is SNHLY and CDR2 FYNNEI. The ends were cut back, 7 bases at V and 8 bases at J, with 15 bases in the middle. The CDR3 contains 14 residues. The CDR3: CASKEDVGDSPLHF. Written as DNA, the CDR3 is TGTGCCAGCAAGGAGGACGTGGGAGATTCACCCCTCCACTTT.

A few counts support this clonotype. This sequence joins TRBV2 and TRBJ2-1, with unresolved D. This CDR3 is built from 11 residues. The V and J ends lost 4 bases and 10 bases respectively, with 8 bases between them. The germline gives CDR1 SNHLY, CDR2 FYNNEI. CDR3 loop: CASSVMYEQFF. DNA for the CDR3: TGTGCCAGCAGTGTCATGTACGAGCAGTTCTTC.

In its sample, this clonotype was seen many times. The CDR3 DNA follows: TGCAGTGCTAGAGACACAGCCAAAGAGACCCAGTACTTC. It translates to CSARDTAKETQYF. This chain joins TRBV20-1 and TRBJ2-5; D is unresolved. Trimming left V 0 bases short and J 3 bases short, with 8 bases between. Germline V lookup: CDR1 DFQATT, CDR2 SNEGSKA (reference sequence). This CDR3 comprises 13 residues.